Each of the 14 T cell receptor beta chains below was sequenced from the same sample in a study of cytomegalovirus exposure and HLA in healthy donors. 60 Vbeta and 13 Jbeta primers were used in PCR. Clones were sequenced by immunoSEQ multiplex PCR, and TCRdb holds only the in-frame ones, with some missing. The table has approximately 120,000 clones, about 80% seen once. The specimen was PBMCs. These receptors originate from a woman aged 45-59 years in good health and CMV-seropositive.

The rearrangement uses TRBV2 and TRBJ2-7; 7 nucleotides align to TRBD2. Trimming removed 6 bases from V and 0 bases from J; junction bases left unmatched: 8. There are 15 residues in the CDR3. Germline lookup yields CDR1 SNHLY and CDR2 FYNNEI. In DNA form, the CDR3 reads TGTGCCAGCAGCGGAAGCGGGGCCGCCTCCTACGAGCAGTACTTC. Translating it yields CASSGSGAASYEQYF.

In this sample, this clone turned up once. The chain employs TRBV7-2 and TRBJ1-4, with 8 bases fitting TRBD1. V dropped 5 bases and J dropped 7; count of bases not matched to a gene: 6. Germline V lookup: CDR1 SGHTA, CDR2 FQGNSA. The CDR3 loop spans 14 amino acids. The CDR3 here is CASSQQGGSEKLFF. The CDR3 coding sequence is TGTGCCAGCAGCCAACAGGGGGGGAGTGAAAAACTGTTTTTT.

This clone was seen more than once but under ten times. The chain recombines TRBV9 with TRBJ2-2, with D tentatively TRBD2 (6 bases). Germline CDR1 SGDLS, CDR2 YYNGEE. This CDR3 is built from 15 residues. V was cut by 4 bases and J by 3 bases, with 13 bases left in between. The CDR3 DNA reads TGTGCCAGCAGCCCGGGGGACCGAGACACCGGGGAGCTGTTTTTT. Encoded protein: CASSPGDRDTGELFF. Complete variable domain (other parts from reference TRBV9 and TRBJ2-2): DSGVTQTPKHLITATGQRVTLRCSPRSGDLSVYWYQQSLDQGLQFLIQYYNGEERAKGNILERFSAQQFPDLHSELNLSSLELGDSALYFCASSPGDRDTGELFFGEGSRLTVL.

This chain uses TRBV14 with TRBJ2-2; the D is unclear. CDR3 length: 14 amino acids. Germline V gene lookup returns CDR1 SGHDN and CDR2 FVKESK. V lost 2 bases and J lost 4, with 8 bases in between. The CDR3 nucleotides read TGTGCCAGCAGCCAATACAGATCCACCGGGGAGCTGTTTTTT. It codes for CASSQYRSTGELFF.

This clone showed up just once. One end of the junction does not line up with germline, which may come from a read error. The V gene is TRBV7-2, the J gene TRBJ2-7; TRBD2 aligns across 8 bases. Germline values: CDR1 SGHTA, CDR2 FQGNSA. This CDR3 spans 15 amino acids. The CDR3 DNA reads as TGTGCCAGCAGCTTAACCGGGGGGGCTTTTTACGGGCAGTACTTC. Amino acid sequence: CASSLTGGAFYGQYF.

The chain employs TRBV7-8 and TRBJ1-5; no reliable D call. Germline V CDR1 and CDR2: SGHVS, FQNEAQ. The CDR3 consists of 13 residues. Trimming shortened V by 6 bases and J by 1 base, and 7 bases separated the two germline ends. The chain's CDR3 is CASREVSNQPQHF. The CDR3 region has the DNA TGTGCCAGCAGAGAGGTGAGCAATCAGCCCCAGCATTTT.

This chain joins TRBV5-1 and TRBJ2-7; 9 bases are shared with TRBD1. V trimming: 4 bases; J trimming: 3 bases; junction bases outside the gene matches: 2. Germline assignment: CDR1 SGHRS and CDR2 YFSETQ. This CDR3 contains 13 residues. CDR3 sequence (DNA): TGCGCCAGCAGCAAGACAGGGGGCTACGAGCAGTACTTC. As protein: CASSKTGGYEQYF.

This clone was found a few times. The V and J genes are TRBV20-1 and TRBJ1-1; D remains unclear. The CDR3 loop spans 10 amino acids. The ends were cut back, 3 bases at V and 7 bases at J, with 6 bases in the middle. Germline V CDR1 and CDR2: DFQATT, SNEGSKA (reference sequence). For the CDR3, the DNA is TGCAGTGCTAGTCAGTATGAAGCTTTCTTT. This encodes CSASQYEAFF.

The chain employs TRBV11-2 and TRBJ2-1; TRBD1 agrees at 10 bases. V shed 1 base and J 6 bases; nucleotides not matched to a gene: 3. The CDR3 loop spans 15 amino acids. Germline assignment: CDR1 SGHAT and CDR2 FQNNGV. DNA of the CDR3: TGTGCCAGCAGCTTAGTAGGGACAGGGGCCAATGAGCAGTTCTTC. Its protein is CASSLVGTGANEQFF.

The rearrangement uses TRBV2 and TRBJ2-7, with D possibly TRBD2 on 6 matching bases. The V gene lost 5 bases and the J gene lost 1 base, with 18 bases spanning the gap. The CDR3 is made up of 16 amino acids. The V gene's germline CDR1 is SNHLY and CDR2 FYNNEI. CDR3 DNA: TGTGCCAGCAGTCCAAGTTTGCTAGCGTTATCCTACGAGCAGTACTTC. This translates into CASSPSLLALSYEQYF.

The rearrangement uses TRBV5-8 and TRBJ2-5, with D maybe TRBD1 (5 bases). Trimming took 0 bases from V and 1 from J, leaving 13 bases between them. CDR3 length: 16 amino acids. Germline-derived CDR1 and CDR2 are SGHTS and YDEGEE. The CDR3 is CASSLGQLSAQETQYF. The CDR3 region has the DNA TGTGCCAGCAGCTTGGGACAGTTGAGCGCCCAAGAGACCCAGTACTTC.

The V and J genes are TRBV14 and TRBJ2-3, with TRBD2 identical over 7 bases. V was pared by 4 bases and J by 7 bases, with 5 bases of the junction left unmatched. Germline-derived CDR1 and CDR2 are SGHDN and FVKESK. The CDR3 runs to 13 residues. The CDR3 loop reads CASSRAGPNTQYF. The CDR3 DNA follows: TGTGCCAGCAGCCGAGCGGGACCTAATACGCAGTATTTT.

The chain joins TRBV15 to TRBJ2-3; 11 nucleotides agree with TRBD2. Looked up from germline, CDR1 is LNHNV and CDR2 is YYDKDF (reference sequence). This CDR3 is 19 amino acids long. The junction had 13 bases not matched to a gene; V was cut back by 0 bases and J by 5 bases. The CDR3 sequence is CATSRDNPLAGGRGDTQYF. CDR3 in DNA: TGTGCCACCAGCAGAGATAATCCCCTAGCGGGGGGCAGGGGAGATACGCAGTATTTT.

This chain uses TRBV11-3 with TRBJ2-5, with 14 bases lining up with TRBD2. The DNA end favors TRBJ2-7, so the J call may be wrong. Germline-derived CDR1 and CDR2 are SGHNT and YENEEA. This CDR3 is 15 amino acids long. The CDR3 DNA reads TGTGCCAGCAGCTTGGGACTAGCGGGAGACTACGAGCAGTACTTC. Translation: CASSLGLAGDYEQYF.